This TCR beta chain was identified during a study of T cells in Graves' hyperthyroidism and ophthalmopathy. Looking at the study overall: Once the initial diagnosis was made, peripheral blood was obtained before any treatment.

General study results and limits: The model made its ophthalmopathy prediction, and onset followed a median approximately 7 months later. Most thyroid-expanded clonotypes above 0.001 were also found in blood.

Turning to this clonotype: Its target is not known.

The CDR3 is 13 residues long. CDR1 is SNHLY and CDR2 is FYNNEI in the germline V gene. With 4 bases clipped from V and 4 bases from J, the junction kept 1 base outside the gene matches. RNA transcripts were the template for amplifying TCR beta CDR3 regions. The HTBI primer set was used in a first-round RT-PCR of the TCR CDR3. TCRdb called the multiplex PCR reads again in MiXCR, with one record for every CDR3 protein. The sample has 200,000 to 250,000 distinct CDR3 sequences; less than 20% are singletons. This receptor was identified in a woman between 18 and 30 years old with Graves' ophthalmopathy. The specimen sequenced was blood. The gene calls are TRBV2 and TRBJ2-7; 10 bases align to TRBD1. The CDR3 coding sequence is TGTGCCAGCAGTGGGGACAGGGGTTACGAGCAGTACTTC. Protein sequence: CASSGDRGYEQYF.